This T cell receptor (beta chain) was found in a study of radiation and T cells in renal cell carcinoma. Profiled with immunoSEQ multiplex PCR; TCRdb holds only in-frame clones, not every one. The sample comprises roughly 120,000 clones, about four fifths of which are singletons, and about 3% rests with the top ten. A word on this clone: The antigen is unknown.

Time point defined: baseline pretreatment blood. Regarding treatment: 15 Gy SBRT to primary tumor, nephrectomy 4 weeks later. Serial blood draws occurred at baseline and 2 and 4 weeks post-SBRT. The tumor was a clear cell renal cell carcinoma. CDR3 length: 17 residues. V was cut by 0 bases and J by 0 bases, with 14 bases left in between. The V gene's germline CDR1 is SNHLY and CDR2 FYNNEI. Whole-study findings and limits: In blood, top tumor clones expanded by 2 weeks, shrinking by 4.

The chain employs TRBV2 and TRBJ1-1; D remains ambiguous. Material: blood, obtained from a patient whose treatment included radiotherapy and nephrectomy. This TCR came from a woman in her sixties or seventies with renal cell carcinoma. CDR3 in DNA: TGTGCCAGCAGTGAAGCGCGAGGAAGCTACCTGAACACTGAAGCTTTCTTT. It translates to CASSEARGSYLNTEAFF.